This entry features one T cell receptor beta chain sequence. In the PCR, 60 Vbeta and 13 Jbeta primers were used. Profiling relied on immunoSEQ multiplex PCR, and the TCRdb table lists in-frame clones only, not all of them. The table includes approximately 200,000 clones, about four fifths detected once. The sample is drawn from a study of cytomegalovirus exposure and HLA in healthy donors. The CDR3 has 14 amino acids. The V segment lost 4 bases and the J segment 0 bases; nucleotides outside the gene matches: 2. Germline lookup yields CDR1 MNHEY and CDR2 SMNVEV (reference sequence). The TCR comes from a boy aged 5-17 years in good health and CMV-seronegative. This chain connects TRBV27 to TRBJ1-2; 7 bases map to TRBD1. Input material: PBMCs. CDR3 protein: CASSSTGANYGYTF. The CDR3 DNA reads TGTGCCAGCAGTTCAACAGGGGCTAACTATGGCTACACCTTC.